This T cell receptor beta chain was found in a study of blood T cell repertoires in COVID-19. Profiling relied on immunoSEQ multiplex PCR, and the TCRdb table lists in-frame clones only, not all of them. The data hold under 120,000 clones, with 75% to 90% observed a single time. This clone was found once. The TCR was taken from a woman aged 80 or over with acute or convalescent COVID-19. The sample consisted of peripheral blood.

Here the CDR3 reads CAWSAGTSGYSYEQYF. The CDR3 DNA reads as TGTGCCTGGAGTGCTGGGACTAGCGGGTACTCCTACGAGCAGTACTTC. This rearrangement joins TRBV30 to TRBJ2-7; 12 bases fit TRBD2. CDR3 size: 16 residues. With 1 base clipped from V and 0 bases from J, the junction kept 4 bases outside the gene matches. The V gene's germline CDR1 is GTSNPN and CDR2 SVGIG (reference sequence).